This is a list of T cell receptor beta chains from one sample in a study of shared clonotypes between healthy human individuals. Repertoires were generated with immunoSEQ multiplex PCR, while TCRdb's copy carries only in-frame clones and drops some. The sample shows some 2,500,000 clones, 93% of them seen only once. The sequenced sample consisted of naive CD4+ T cells from PBMCs. The receptors derive from a young man in good health. Some clones in this sample may be carry-over from other donors' samples. Each CDR3 is given with its conserved first and last residue. D genes are given only for firm matches. Clone sizes are given selectively: once, few, many, or a class where the clone is expanded.

clone_size | j_call | d_call | v_call | cdr3_nt | cdr3_aa
. | TRBJ2-1 | TRBD2 | TRBV30 | TGTGCCTGGAGTACACTAGCGGGAGGGTACTACAATGAGCAGTTCTTC | CAWSTLAGGYYNEQFF
. | TRBJ2-2 | TRBD1 | TRBV7-9 | TGTGCCAGCAGCCCCGGGACAGGGTTTAACACCGGGGAGCTGTTTTTT | CASSPGTGFNTGELFF
. | TRBJ1-4 | . | TRBV14 | TGTGCCAGCAGCCAACGGATTGCTATTACGCCCGGGAGTGAAAAACTGTTTTTT | CASSQRIAITPGSEKLFF
. | TRBJ1-2 | . | TRBV5-5 | TGTGCCAGCAGCTCGAACTTTGGCTACACCTTC | CASSSNFGYTF
. | TRBJ2-7 | . | TRBV10-3 | TGTGCCATCAGTGAGAAGTTTGGGGGTATGTACGAGCAGTACTTC | CAISEKFGGMYEQYF
once | TRBJ2-6 | . | TRBV5-1 | TGCGCCAGCAGGGGGGCCCAGAACGCTGGGGCCAACGTCCTGACTTTC | CASRGAQNAGANVLTF
once | TRBJ2-7 | . | TRBV18 | TGTGCCAGCTCACCACCCTGGGGCAGGAGCTCCTACGAGCAGTACTTC | CASSPPWGRSSYEQYF
once | TRBJ1-2 | . | TRBV9 | TGTGCCAGCAGCGTAGAGGGGTGGAGGGGCTACACCTTC | CASSVEGWRGYTF
. | TRBJ2-1 | TRBD1 | TRBV27 | TGTGCCAGCAGTCCTCTTGGGGGCACAGGGGGCAATGAGCAGTTCTTC | CASSPLGGTGGNEQFF
. | TRBJ1-3 | . | TRBV10-3 | TGTGCCATCAATCAGGAATTGGGAAACACCATATATTTT | CAINQELGNTIYF
. | TRBJ2-5 | . | TRBV30 | TGTGCCCAACGAACGCGGGGAGTTGAGGAGACCCAGTACTTC | CAQRTRGVEETQYF
once | TRBJ2-1 | . | TRBV30 | TGTGCCTGGAGAAAAAAGTGGGGGGAATCGTCCTACAATGAGCAGTTCTTC | CAWRKKWGESSYNEQFF
few | TRBJ2-1 | . | TRBV21-1 | TGTGCCAGCAGCAAAGTGACCCGGCGGTACAATGAGCAGTTCTTC | CASSKVTRRYNEQFF
. | TRBJ2-7 | TRBD2 | TRBV28 | TGTGCCAGCACCACGGGACTAGCTACTTACGAGCAGTACTTC | CASTTGLATYEQYF
. | TRBJ2-3 | . | TRBV7-2 | TGTGCCAGCAGCTTAAGGCGGTCAGGCACAGATACGCAGTATTTT | CASSLRRSGTDTQYF
once | TRBJ1-4 | . | TRBV6-5 | TGTGCCAGCAGGGGCCGGGGGGATGCTAATGAAAAACTGTTTTTT | CASRGRGDANEKLFF
. | TRBJ2-3 | TRBD2 | TRBV5-4 | TGTGCCAGCAGCTTCCATAGCGGGGTTGATGGAGATACGCAGTATTTT | CASSFHSGVDGDTQYF
few | TRBJ1-4 | . | TRBV9 | TGTGCCAGCAGCGTAGGAGGCAAGGAAAAACTGTTTTTT | CASSVGGKEKLFF
. | TRBJ2-5 | . | TRBV9 | TGTGCCAGCAGCCGTTCCCTGGAAGAGACCCAGTACTTC | CASSRSLEETQYF
. | TRBJ2-2 | TRBD1 | TRBV5-4 | TGTGCCAGCAGGGACCCGGGACAGGGAAGTACCGGGGAGCTGTTTTTT | CASRDPGQGSTGELFF